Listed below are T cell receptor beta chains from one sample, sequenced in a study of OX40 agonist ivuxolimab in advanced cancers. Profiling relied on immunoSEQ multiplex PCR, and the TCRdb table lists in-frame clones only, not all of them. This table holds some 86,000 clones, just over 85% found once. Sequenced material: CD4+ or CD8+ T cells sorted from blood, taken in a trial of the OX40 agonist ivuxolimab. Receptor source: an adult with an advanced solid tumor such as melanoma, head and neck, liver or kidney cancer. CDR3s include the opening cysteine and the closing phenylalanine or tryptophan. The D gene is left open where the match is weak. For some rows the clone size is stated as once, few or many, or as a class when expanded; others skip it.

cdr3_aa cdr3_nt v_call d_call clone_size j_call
CASSYNTGELFF TGCGCCAGCAGCTACAACACCGGGGAGCTGTTTTTT TRBV5-1 NA NA TRBJ2-2
CASSVEPQSDTQYF TGTGCCAGCAGCGTAGAACCCCAGTCAGATACGCAGTATTTT TRBV9 NA once TRBJ2-3
CASSETGTGGTEAFF TGTGCCAGCAGTGAGACCGGGACAGGGGGCACTGAAGCTTTCTTT TRBV6-1 TRBD1 NA TRBJ1-1
CASSAPTGRENEKLFF TGTGCCAGCAGCGCCCCGACAGGGAGGGAAAATGAAAAACTGTTTTTT TRBV7-9 TRBD1 NA TRBJ1-4
CASSLVGTEAKNIQYF TGTGCCAGCAGCTTGGTTGGGACAGAAGCCAAAAACATTCAGTACTTC TRBV5-4 TRBD1 NA TRBJ2-4
CASRLSGSNEQFF TGTGCCAGCAGACTCAGCGGGAGCAATGAGCAGTTCTTC TRBV27 TRBD2 NA TRBJ2-1
CASRSMWRTILNTEAFF TGTGCCAGCAGATCGATGTGGAGGACGATATTGAACACTGAAGCTTTCTTT TRBV5-6 NA NA TRBJ1-1
CASSLSGSTYGYTF TGTGCCAGCAGTTTATCCGGCAGTACCTATGGCTACACCTTC TRBV27 NA NA TRBJ1-2
CASSKRTSGGQNTGELFF TGTGCCAGCAGCAAAAGGACTAGCGGGGGCCAGAACACCGGGGAGCTGTTTTTT TRBV5-4 TRBD2 once TRBJ2-2
CASGTTGAASYTF TGTGCCAGCGGAACTACAGGGGCCGCGTCGTACACCTTC TRBV4-2 TRBD1 NA TRBJ1-2
CASSQDPYSPETSGPYEQYF TGCGCCAGCAGCCAAGACCCCTACTCCCCTGAGACTAGCGGACCCTACGAGCAGTACTTC TRBV4-1 TRBD2 NA TRBJ2-7
CASSRGQSYNEQFF TGTGCCAGCAGCCGAGGACAGTCCTACAATGAGCAGTTCTTC TRBV7-3 NA NA TRBJ2-1
CASSEMRQDFFVLHF TGCGCCAGCAGTGAAATGCGACAGGACTTTTTTGTCCTCCACTTT TRBV10-1 NA few TRBJ1-6
CASSVGDGFYGYTF TGTGCCAGCAGCGTGGGGGACGGCTTCTATGGCTACACCTTC TRBV9 NA NA TRBJ1-2
CASSPRGQRNNEQFF TGTGCCAGCAGCCCAAGGGGACAGCGGAACAATGAGCAGTTCTTC TRBV9 TRBD1 NA TRBJ2-1
CASSVEAQIFTGAGNTIYF TGTGCCAGCAGCGTAGAGGCCCAAATCTTCACAGGGGCTGGAAACACCATATATTTT TRBV9 TRBD1 NA TRBJ1-3
CASSLGGPGTTRTGELFF TGTGCCAGCAGCTTAGGGGGGCCCGGGACCACACGCACCGGGGAGCTGTTTTTT TRBV7-2 NA NA TRBJ2-2
CASSGPGGATEAFF TGTGCCAGCAGTGGGCCAGGGGGGGCCACTGAAGCTTTCTTT TRBV2 TRBD1 NA TRBJ1-1
CASSYPSSYEQYF TGTGCCAGCAGCTACCCGTCAAGTTACGAGCAGTACTTC TRBV5-4 NA NA TRBJ2-7
CASSSQVGSKLDIQYF TGTGCCAGCAGCTCTCAAGTAGGGAGCAAGTTAGACATTCAGTACTTC TRBV7-2 NA few TRBJ2-4
CAISPGGTGKVGSNQPQHF TGTGCCATCAGCCCGGGCGGGACAGGTAAAGTGGGGAGCAATCAGCCCCAGCATTTT TRBV10-3 TRBD1 NA TRBJ1-5
CASSLSGGQYF TGTGCCAGCAGCTTAAGCGGTGGCCAGTACTTC TRBV7-9 NA NA TRBJ2-5
CASSFLGTGGTDTQYF TGTGCCAGCAGCTTCTTAGGGACAGGGGGCACAGATACGCAGTATTTT TRBV5-6 TRBD1 NA TRBJ2-3
CAWRRTETQYF TGTGCCTGGAGACGGACAGAGACCCAGTACTTC TRBV30 NA few TRBJ2-5
CTGGGGSTDTQYF TGCACGGGGGGAGGGGGCAGCACAGATACGCAGTATTTT TRBV29-1 NA NA TRBJ2-3
CAWSVGTSAWATGELFF TGTGCCTGGAGTGTAGGTACCTCAGCGTGGGCTACCGGGGAGCTGTTTTTT TRBV30 NA NA TRBJ2-2
CASSQVGGRERGGELFF TGCGCCAGCAGCCAAGTAGGGGGGCGAGAGAGAGGCGGGGAGCTGTTTTTT TRBV4-1 NA once TRBJ2-2
CASSLTSAVWETQYF TGTGCCAGCAGCTTGACTAGCGCCGTGTGGGAGACCCAGTACTTC TRBV7-3 TRBD2 NA TRBJ2-5
CASSLGQSNTGELFF TGCGCCAGCAGCTTGGGACAATCGAACACCGGGGAGCTGTTTTTT TRBV5-1 NA NA TRBJ2-2
CATLRGGASNQPQHF TGTGCCACCCTGCGAGGGGGGGCTAGCAATCAGCCCCAGCATTTT TRBV6-5 NA NA TRBJ1-5
CATSKALWTGTTYEQYF TGTGCCACCAGCAAAGCGTTATGGACAGGGACGACCTACGAGCAGTACTTC TRBV15 TRBD1 NA TRBJ2-7
CASSLVGTFNEKLFF TGTGCCAGCAGCTTAGTTGGGACCTTTAATGAAAAACTGTTTTTT TRBV7-9 NA few TRBJ1-4
CASCAFTDTQYF TGTGCCAGTTGTGCTTTCACAGATACGCAGTATTTT TRBV6-1 NA NA TRBJ2-3
CASSLSGGGQNNEQFF TGTGCCAGCTCACTATCAGGCGGGGGTCAGAACAATGAGCAGTTCTTC TRBV18 TRBD2 NA TRBJ2-1
CATRGPGQGRYEQYF TGTGCCACCCGGGGACCTGGACAGGGTCGCTACGAGCAGTACTTC TRBV10-3 TRBD1 NA TRBJ2-7
CSGARNTEAFF TGCAGCGGGGCGAGGAACACTGAAGCTTTCTTT TRBV29-1 NA few TRBJ1-1
CASRQGEYEKLFF TGTGCCAGCAGGCAGGGCGAGTATGAAAAACTGTTTTTT TRBV2 NA NA TRBJ1-4
CASSSTFLGTQYF TGTGCCAGCAGCTCCACCTTTCTGGGTACGCAGTATTTT TRBV7-3 NA few TRBJ2-3
CASSQGPNSRDEQFF TGTGCCAGCAGCCAAGGCCCAAATTCCCGGGATGAGCAGTTCTTC TRBV4-2 NA NA TRBJ2-1
CASSPGPFSNYGYTF TGTGCCAGCTCACCCGGACCGTTCTCTAACTATGGCTACACCTTC TRBV18 NA NA TRBJ1-2
CASSESGFPDGYTF TGCGCCAGCAGTGAGTCGGGTTTTCCGGATGGCTACACCTTC TRBV10-1 NA NA TRBJ1-2
CASSQASFSGNTIYF TGTGCCAGCAGCCAAGCTTCCTTCTCTGGAAACACCATATATTTT TRBV4-2 NA NA TRBJ1-3
CASSWTSGGGTEAFF TGTGCCAGCAGCTGGACCTCCGGAGGAGGCACTGAAGCTTTCTTT TRBV5-5 NA NA TRBJ1-1
CASSLPLGGYTF TGTGCCAGCAGTTTACCTTTGGGGGGCTACACCTTC TRBV28 NA NA TRBJ1-2
CASSALSSRDRVLKYGYTF TGCGCCAGCAGCGCGCTCTCCTCCCGGGACAGGGTTCTAAAGTATGGCTACACCTTC TRBV4-1 TRBD1 NA TRBJ1-2
CASSYSTRATEAFF TGTGCCAGCAGTTACTCGACCAGGGCCACTGAAGCTTTCTTT TRBV6-5 NA NA TRBJ1-1
CASSLGTGYQPQHF TGCGCCAGCAGCTTGGGGACAGGGTATCAGCCCCAGCATTTT TRBV5-1 TRBD1 NA TRBJ1-5
CASSLTGNTEAFF TGCGCCAGCAGCCTGACAGGGAACACTGAAGCTTTCTTT TRBV5-1 NA few TRBJ1-1
CASRRPGNTGELFF TGCGCCAGCAGAAGGCCGGGGAACACCGGGGAGCTGTTTTTT TRBV10-2 NA NA TRBJ2-2
CASSQSIAARGGGYTF TGCGCCAGCAGCCAATCAATAGCGGCGCGAGGAGGTGGCTACACCTTC TRBV4-3 NA NA TRBJ1-2
CASSLEGGSRSEQFF TGTGCCAGCAGCTTAGAGGGAGGCTCGCGGTCTGAGCAGTTCTTC TRBV11-1 NA NA TRBJ2-1